This T cell receptor beta chain was sequenced in a study of cytomegalovirus exposure and HLA in healthy donors. Overall study findings and caveats: Later on, an analysis showed TCR association rates differing by HLA locus, with DRB1 the most and HLA-C the fewest.

Primers included in the PCR were 60 Vbeta and 13 Jbeta primers. Only in-frame clones appear in the TCRdb table, and some are missing; sequencing was by immunoSEQ multiplex PCR. The sample consists of 160,000 or so clones, around 79% of them appearing once. The CDR3 loop spans 17 amino acids. CDR1 and CDR2 from the germline V gene are MGHRA and YSYEKL. V was clipped by 0 bases and J by 5 bases; unmatched bases: 5. In regard to this clone: Antigen unknown.

The V call is TRBV4-1, the J call TRBJ2-3, with 13 bases that match TRBD2. The TCR was taken from a woman aged 40 to 55 in good health and CMV-seronegative. Input material: PBMCs. CDR3 bases: TGCGCCAGCAGCCAAGACCTACTAGCGGGGGGGCTAGATACGCAGTATTTT. Residues: CASSQDLLAGGLDTQYF.